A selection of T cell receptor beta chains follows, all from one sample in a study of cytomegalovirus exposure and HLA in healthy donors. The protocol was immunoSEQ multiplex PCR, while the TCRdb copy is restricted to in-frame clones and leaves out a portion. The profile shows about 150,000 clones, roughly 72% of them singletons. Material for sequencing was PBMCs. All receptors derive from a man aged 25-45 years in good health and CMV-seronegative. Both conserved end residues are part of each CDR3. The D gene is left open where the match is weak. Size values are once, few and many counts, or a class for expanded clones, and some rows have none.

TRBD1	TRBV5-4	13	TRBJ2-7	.	TGTGCCAGCAGCGCTAAGGGGGCCGACGAGCAGTACTTC	CASSAKGADEQYF
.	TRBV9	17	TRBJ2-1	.	TGTGCCAGCAGCGTAGCTACTGACAGAAAATCCTACAATGAGCAGTTCTTC	CASSVATDRKSYNEQFF
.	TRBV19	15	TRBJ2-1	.	TGTGCCAGTAGCGAGCGGGCGGTATGGGGCAATGAGCAGTTCTTC	CASSERAVWGNEQFF
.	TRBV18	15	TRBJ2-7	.	TGTGCCAGCTCACCAGGCCGGGACACCCCATACGAGCAGTACTTC	CASSPGRDTPYEQYF
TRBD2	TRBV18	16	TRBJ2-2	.	TGTGCCAGCTCACCGCGGACTAGCGGGAACACCGGGGAGCTGTTTTTT	CASSPRTSGNTGELFF
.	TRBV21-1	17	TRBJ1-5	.	TGTGCCAGCAGCACCTCAAGGACAGGGTATAGCAATCAGCCCCAGCATTTT	CASSTSRTGYSNQPQHF
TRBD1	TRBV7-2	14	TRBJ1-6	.	TGTGCCAGCAGCTTACAGGGGGCGAATTCACCCCTCAACTTT	CASSLQGANSPLNF
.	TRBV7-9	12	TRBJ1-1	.	TGTTCCAGCAGCTCAGGGACTGGCAAAGCTTTCTTT	CSSSSGTGKAFF
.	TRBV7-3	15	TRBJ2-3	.	TGTGCCAGCAGCTTAGGCGTCCAGGGAAAAGATACGCAGTATTTT	CASSLGVQGKDTQYF
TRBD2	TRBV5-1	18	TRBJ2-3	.	TGCGCCAGCAGCTTGTTACCGGGACTAGCGGGGGGGCAAGATACGCAGTATTTT	CASSLLPGLAGGQDTQYF
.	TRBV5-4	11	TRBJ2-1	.	TGTGCCAGCGCGACTTGGAATGAGCAGTTCTTC	CASATWNEQFF
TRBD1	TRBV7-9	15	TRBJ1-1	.	TGTGCCAGCAGCCCAGGACAGGGACGGGACACTGAAGCTTTCTTT	CASSPGQGRDTEAFF
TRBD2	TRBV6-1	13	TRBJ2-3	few	TGTGCCGGCACCCCTAGCGGCGCAGATACGCAGTATTTT	CAGTPSGADTQYF
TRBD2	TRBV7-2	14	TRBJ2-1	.	TGTGCCAGCTTCAGGAGCGGGGGGGGGAATGAGCAGTTCTTC	CASFRSGGGNEQFF
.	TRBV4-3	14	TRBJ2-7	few	TGCGCCAGCAGCCAACTCGGGGACACCTACGAGCAGTACTTC	CASSQLGDTYEQYF
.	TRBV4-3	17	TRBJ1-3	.	TGCGCCAGCAGCCAAGATTCGACTGGCAGCTCTGGAAACACCATATATTTT	CASSQDSTGSSGNTIYF
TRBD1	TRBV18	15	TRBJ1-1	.	TGTGCCAGCTCCCCAGGGGGCAGGGGGAACACTGAAGCTTTCTTT	CASSPGGRGNTEAFF
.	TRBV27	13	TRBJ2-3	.	TGTGCCAGCAATAGACTAGTCACAGATACGCAGTATTTT	CASNRLVTDTQYF
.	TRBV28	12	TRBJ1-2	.	TGTGCCAGCAGTTCTGACATCTATGGCTACACCTTC	CASSSDIYGYTF
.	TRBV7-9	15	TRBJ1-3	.	TGTGCCAGCAGCCCTCCGACATCCTCTGGAAACACCATATATTTT	CASSPPTSSGNTIYF
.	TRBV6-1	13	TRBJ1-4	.	TGTGCCAGCCATCTCGGGGTTGGGGAAAAACTGTTTTTT	CASHLGVGEKLFF
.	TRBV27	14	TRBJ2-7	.	TGTGCCAGCACCTCATTAGGGGGTCCCTACGAGCAGTACTTC	CASTSLGGPYEQYF
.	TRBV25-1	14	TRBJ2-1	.	TGTGCCAGCAGTGAATATGGTTCTAGATTGCGTCAGTTCTTC	CASSEYGSRLRQFF
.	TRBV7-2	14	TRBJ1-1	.	TGTGCCAGCAGCCCGGGGGGACTAAACACTGAAGCTTTCTTT	CASSPGGLNTEAFF
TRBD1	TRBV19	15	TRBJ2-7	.	TGTGCCAGTAGTAATCCGGGACAGGGTGTCCACGAGCAGTACTTC	CASSNPGQGVHEQYF
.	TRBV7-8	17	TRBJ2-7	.	TGTGCCAGCAGCCTCACGTCAGACTTTCCCTACGAGATCGGGCAGTACTTC	CASSLTSDFPYEIGQYF
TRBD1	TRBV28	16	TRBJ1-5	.	TGTGCCAGCAGTTTGGGGGGACAGGGGATATGGCAGCCCCAGCATTTT	CASSLGGQGIWQPQHF
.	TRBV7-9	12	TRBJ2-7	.	TGTGCCAGCAGCCTGGAGCTCTACGAGCAGTACTTC	CASSLELYEQYF
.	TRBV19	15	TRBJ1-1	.	TGTGCCAGTAGTCATAGGACAGTTATGAACACTGAAGCTTTCTTT	CASSHRTVMNTEAFF
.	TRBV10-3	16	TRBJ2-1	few	TGTGCCATCAGTGAGGGACAGCGACTGTCCGTCAATGAGCAGTTCTTC	CAISEGQRLSVNEQFF
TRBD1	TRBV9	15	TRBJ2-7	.	TGTGCCAGCAGCTCCTCCCCTACAGGGGTCTACGAGCAGTACTTC	CASSSSPTGVYEQYF
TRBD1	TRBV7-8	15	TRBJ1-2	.	TGTGCCAGCAGCTTGGGGGGACAGGGGTCCTATGGCTACACCTTC	CASSLGGQGSYGYTF
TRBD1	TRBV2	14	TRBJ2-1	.	TGTGCCAGCGGCCGGGACAGGGGTAGCAATGAGCAGTTCTTC	CASGRDRGSNEQFF
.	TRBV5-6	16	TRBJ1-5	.	TGTGCTCGATCTGGGGGGGGAGGGGGGCGCAATCAGCCCCAGCATTTT	CARSGGGGGRNQPQHF
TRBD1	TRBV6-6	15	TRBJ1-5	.	TGTGCCAGCAGCATCAGCCGACAGGGTAGTCAGCCCCAGCATTTT	CASSISRQGSQPQHF
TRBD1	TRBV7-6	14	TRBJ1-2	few	TGTGCCAGCAGCTTCCCCGGGACAGCTTATGGCTACACCTTC	CASSFPGTAYGYTF
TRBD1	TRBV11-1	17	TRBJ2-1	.	TGTGCCAGCAGCGCCGGGACAGGGGGCCGGGATGGGAATGAGCAGTTCTTC	CASSAGTGGRDGNEQFF
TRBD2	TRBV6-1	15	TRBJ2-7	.	TGTGCCAGCAGTGAAACACTAGCGGGTTTCTACGAGCAGTACTTC	CASSETLAGFYEQYF
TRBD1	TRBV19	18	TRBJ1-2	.	TGTGCCAGTAGCAGAGGAATCGCCAGGACAGGGACTAACTATGGCTACACCTTC	CASSRGIARTGTNYGYTF
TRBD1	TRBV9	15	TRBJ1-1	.	TGTGCCAGCAGCGAACAGGGGAGACCGAACACTGAAGCTTTCTTT	CASSEQGRPNTEAFF
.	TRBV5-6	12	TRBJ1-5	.	TGTGCCAGCAGCTTGGGTCTGTGGCCCCAGCATTTT	CASSLGLWPQHF
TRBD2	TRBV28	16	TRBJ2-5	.	TGTGCCAGCAGACTAGGACTAGCGGGTTTCCAAGAGACCCAGTACTTC	CASRLGLAGFQETQYF
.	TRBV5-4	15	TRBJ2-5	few	TGTGCCAGCAGCTTGGGCGGGGGCCTCCAAGAGACCCAGTACTTC	CASSLGGGLQETQYF
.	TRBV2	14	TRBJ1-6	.	TGTGCCAGCAAACCGGGAGGCCTTGGATCACCCCTCCACTTT	CASKPGGLGSPLHF
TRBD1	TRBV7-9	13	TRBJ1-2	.	TGTGCCAGCAGCTTAGAGGGGGCCCGGGGCTACCCCTTC	CASSLEGARGYPF
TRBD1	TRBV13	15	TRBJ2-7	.	TGTGCCAGCAGCCCCCAGGGGGACACCTACTACGAGCAGTACTTC	CASSPQGDTYYEQYF
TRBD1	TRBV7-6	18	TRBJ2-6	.	TGTGCCAGCAGCTTAATCGAGGCAGGGGGATACGGGGCCAACGTCCTGACTTTC	CASSLIEAGGYGANVLTF
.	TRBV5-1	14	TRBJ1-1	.	TGCGCCAGCAGCTTCGGGGGGACCCACACTGAAGCTTTCTTT	CASSFGGTHTEAFF
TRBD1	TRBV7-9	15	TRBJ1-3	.	TGTGCCAGCAGCGCCACAGGGGGCTTTGGAAACACCATATATTTT	CASSATGGFGNTIYF
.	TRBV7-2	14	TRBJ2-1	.	TGTGCCAGCAGGCCAGCCACAGGGTCCCGTGAGCAGTTCTTC	CASRPATGSREQFF
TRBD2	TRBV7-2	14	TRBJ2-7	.	TGTGCCAGCAGCTTAAATAGCGGGGTCTACGAGCAGTACTTC	CASSLNSGVYEQYF
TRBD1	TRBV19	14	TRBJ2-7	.	TGTGCCAGTAGTGAACAGGGGACCTCCTACGAGCAGTACTTC	CASSEQGTSYEQYF